This T cell receptor (beta chain) was recovered during a study of blood T cell repertoires in COVID-19. Study summary: The study drew acute and convalescent COVID-19 samples from the United States, Italy and Spain. The cDNA or gDNA used as material had been derived from T cells, B-cell-depleted T cells, or PBMCs.

Methods used by the authors: Researchers report that nucleated cell counts were estimated from reference gene primer amplification. The method was immunoSEQ multiplex PCR; TCRdb's version includes in-frame clones alone and lacks a portion of them. The V and J calls and clone size come from that table; D and trimming were worked out from the DNA. The sample has around 62,000 clones, roughly 84% seen once. The V gene's germline CDR1 is SGHNT and CDR2 YYREEE (reference sequence). J lost 4 bases, V lost 0 bases, and 5 bases had no gene match. This CDR3 comprises 15 residues. This clone has only one observation.

Sequencing used peripheral blood. This clonotype was obtained from a man aged 45 to 65 with active COVID-19. The chain is built from TRBV5-4 and TRBJ1-2; TRBD1 matches 8 bases. CDR3 loop: CASSLGQGSVYGYTF. The CDR3 region has the DNA TGTGCCAGCAGCTTGGGACAGGGGTCCGTCTATGGCTACACCTTC. The complete variable domain, with remaining parts taken from reference TRBV5-4 and TRBJ1-2, reads ETGVTQSPTHLIKTRGQQVTLRCSSQSGHNTVSWYQQALGQGPQFIFQYYREEENGRGNFPPRFSGLQFPNYSSELNVNALELDDSALYLCASSLGQGSVYGYTFGSGTRLTVV.